This TCR beta chain was identified during a study of a mutant IDH1 vaccine in newly diagnosed glioma. The wider study: Treated patients showed a male proportion of approximately 62%, a female proportion of around 38%, and a mean age of about 41 years.

In the case of this clone: Its antigen remains unknown.

Data came from immunoSEQ multiplex PCR; TCRdb stores just in-frame clones and leaves some out. The sample yields 75,000 to 80,000 clones, roughly 90% seen once. Overall study results and limits: Changes in top peripheral clonotypes did not appear linked to pseudoprogression.

Germline CDR1 ENHRY, CDR2 SYGVKD. The CDR3 is 16 residues long. V was pared by 3 bases and J by 6 bases, with 9 bases of the junction left unmatched. The time point here: week 5, during vaccination. Doses comprised 300 ug of mutant IDH1 20-mer peptide each, plus topical imiquimod. The material was PBMCs, obtained from a glioma patient whose treatment included an IDH1 peptide vaccine. This receptor was identified in a woman between 50 and 59 years old with glioma. The rearrangement links TRBV10-3 to TRBJ1-5, with 9 bases that match TRBD1. CDR3 in DNA: TGTGCCATCAGTGATGAACAGGGGGCGTTAGGTCAGCCCCAGCATTTT. Protein product: CAISDEQGALGQPQHF.